The 20 T cell receptor beta chains below all came from one sample that was sequenced in a study of cytomegalovirus exposure and HLA in healthy donors. The assay was immunoSEQ multiplex PCR, and TCRdb's table has in-frame clones only and misses some. This table holds about 110,000 clones, 95% found once. Sequences were obtained from PBMCs. All receptors derive from a woman between 18 and 29 years old in good health and CMV-seronegative.

This rearrangement joins TRBV30 to TRBJ1-5, with 7 positions matching TRBD1. CDR1 is GTSNPN and CDR2 is SVGIG in the germline V gene (reference sequence). CDR3 length: 13 residues. Trimming took 4 bases from V and 1 from J; bases not matched to a gene: 1. CDR3 nucleotide sequence: TGTGCCTGGAACAGGGGAAGCAATCAGCCCCAGCATTTT. As protein: CAWNRGSNQPQHF.

The chain employs TRBV10-3 and TRBJ2-5; 7 nucleotides align to TRBD2. Germline values: CDR1 ENHRY, CDR2 SYGVKD. V lost 2 bases to trimming and J lost 1 base; unmatched junction nucleotides: 10. The CDR3 spans 17 residues. The CDR3 bases are TGTGCCATCAGTGAGGGGGGGGAGGGATGGAGCCAAGAGACCCAGTACTTC. It is translated as CAISEGGEGWSQETQYF.

This clone was found a few times. The gene calls are TRBV7-2 and TRBJ2-3; the match to TRBD2 covers 8 bases. The germline V gene has CDR1 SGHTA and CDR2 FQGNSA. CDR3 size: 17 residues. Trimming at V came to 5 bases and at J to 0 bases, leaving 10 bases not matched to a gene. CDR3 amino acids: CASSPRNSGASTDTQYF. The CDR3 DNA reads TGTGCCAGCAGCCCAAGAAATAGCGGGGCTAGCACAGATACGCAGTATTTT.

V and J are TRBV6-1 and TRBJ1-5, with D possibly being TRBD1 (5 bases). The germline gives CDR1 MNHNS, CDR2 SASEGT. The CDR3 length is 12 residues. V was shortened by 6 bases and J by 9 bases, with 12 bases between the two germline ends. For the CDR3, the DNA is TGTGCCAGCAGCCGACAGCTTGGGCCCCAGCATTTT. It specifies CASSRQLGPQHF.

This clone was counted a single time. The V gene is TRBV29-1, the J gene TRBJ2-1; 11 bases fit TRBD2. The CDR3 runs to 14 residues. Germline CDR1 SQVTM, CDR2 ANQGSEA. With V trimmed by 7 bases and J by 6 bases, 8 bases remained unmatched. The CDR3 nucleotides are TGCAGCGCCCACATAGCGGGGGGGCCCAATGAGCAGTTCTTC. Its translation is CSAHIAGGPNEQFF.

V is TRBV2 and J is TRBJ1-1; 9 nucleotides match TRBD1. Germline V CDR1 and CDR2: SNHLY, FYNNEI. This CDR3 comprises 15 residues. V shed 4 bases, J shed 5 bases, and the junction held 8 bases outside the gene matches. The CDR3 reads CASSGDRASGTEAFF. The CDR3 DNA is TGTGCCAGCAGTGGGGACAGGGCTTCGGGGACTGAAGCTTTCTTT.

The rearrangement links TRBV29-1 to TRBJ1-1; maybe TRBD1 (6 bases). The germline gives CDR1 SQVTM, CDR2 ANQGSEA. The V gene lost 3 bases and the J gene lost 1 base, with 9 bases spanning the gap. CDR3 length: 13 residues. CDR3 amino acids: CSVEDRPNTEAFF. The DNA for the CDR3 is TGCAGCGTTGAGGACAGACCGAACACTGAAGCTTTCTTT.

The V gene is TRBV9, the J gene TRBJ2-1; 13 bases match TRBD2. Germline V gene lookup returns CDR1 SGDLS and CDR2 YYNGEE. Trimming removed 4 bases from V and 0 bases from J; junction bases left unmatched: 4. The CDR3 contains 17 residues. As DNA, the CDR3 is TGTGCCAGCAGCTCGAGGACTAGCGGGAGCTCCTACAATGAGCAGTTCTTC. Residues: CASSSRTSGSSYNEQFF.

The chain is built from TRBV27 and TRBJ2-7; 10 bases are a match to TRBD1. With V trimmed by 2 bases and J by 7 bases, 8 bases remained unmatched. CDR3 length: 15 amino acids. CDR1 and CDR2 from the germline V gene are MNHEY and SMNVEV (reference sequence). CDR3 coding DNA: TGTGCCAGCAGTTTAATGACAGGGGGCTGGGAGGAGCAGTACTTC. Translated: CASSLMTGGWEEQYF.

The chain carries TRBV6-6 and TRBJ2-2, with D possibly matching TRBD2 (6 bases). CDR3 length equals 11 residues. V shed 10 bases and J shed 9 bases, with 12 bases lying between them. Germline CDR1 MNHNY, CDR2 SVGAGI (reference sequence). The CDR3 DNA sequence: TGTGCCACCTCGGGGGAAAGGGAGCTGTTTTTT. Its protein product is CATSGERELFF.

The chain is built from TRBV5-1 and TRBJ2-3; 7 nucleotides agree with TRBD2. Germline trimming cut 4 bases from V and 1 base from J; bases unmatched to any gene: 6. This CDR3 has 15 amino acids. Germline V CDR1 and CDR2: SGHRS, YFSETQ. The CDR3 sequence: CASSGSSGGTDTQYF. As DNA, the CDR3 is TGCGCCAGCAGCGGGTCCAGCGGGGGCACAGATACGCAGTATTTT.

This clone is a singleton in its sample. The V and J genes are TRBV2 and TRBJ1-2; unclear D gene. Between the trimmed V and J ends, which lost 1 base and 8 bases, there was a span of 8 bases. CDR1 is SNHLY and CDR2 is FYNNEI in the germline V gene. The CDR3 contains 12 residues. The CDR3 sequence is CASSEGPTGYTF. The DNA of the CDR3 is TGTGCCAGCAGTGAAGGGCCCACAGGCTACACCTTC.

This chain links TRBV10-3 with TRBJ2-3, with 9 bases lining up with TRBD2. Germline assignment: CDR1 ENHRY and CDR2 SYGVKD. CDR3 length equals 16 residues. With V trimmed by 2 bases and J by 1 base, 4 bases remained unmatched. The CDR3 sequence: CAISEGIAGGTDTQYF. The CDR3 bases are TGTGCCATCAGTGAGGGCATAGCGGGGGGCACAGATACGCAGTATTTT.

This clone came up once. The CDR3 nucleotides are TGTGCCAGCAGTTACCCGCGGGGAGGGCAGAACACTGAAGCTTTCTTT. Its translation: CASSYPRGGQNTEAFF. The V call is TRBV6-6, the J call TRBJ1-1, with D unresolved. Germline loops: CDR1 MNHNY, CDR2 SVGAGI (reference sequence). This CDR3 spans 16 amino acids. With 2 bases removed from V and 1 base from J, the gap between germline ends came to 14 bases.

The chain couples TRBV5-1 to TRBJ2-7, with D perhaps matching TRBD2 (6 bases). Germline CDR1 reads SGHRS; CDR2 reads YFSETQ. Between the trimmed V and J ends, which lost 3 bases and 0 bases, there was a span of 7 bases. This CDR3 region has 13 residues. The CDR3 protein is CASSWRDSYEQYF. CDR3 coding DNA: TGCGCCAGCAGCTGGAGGGACTCCTACGAGCAGTACTTC.

This chain links TRBV19 with TRBJ2-6, with D possibly TRBD1 on 7 matching bases. Germline V gene data show CDR1 as LNHDA and CDR2 as SQIVND (reference sequence). The CDR3 spans 16 residues. V was clipped by 3 bases and J by 0 bases, with 9 bases between them. CDR3 residues: CASSMQGGSGANVLTF. The DNA of the CDR3 is TGTGCCAGTAGTATGCAGGGGGGCTCTGGGGCCAACGTCCTGACTTTC.

The rearrangement links TRBV4-1 to TRBJ2-7; TRBD1 might be the D (5 bases). Germline V gives CDR1 MGHRA, CDR2 YSYEKL. This CDR3 is built from 15 residues. The germline V and J ends were trimmed by 1 base and 1 base, with 11 bases remaining between them. The CDR3 DNA follows: TGCGCCAGCAGCCAAGCGTTACAGGCGTCCTACGAGCAGTACTTC. Translation: CASSQALQASYEQYF.

The chain couples TRBV7-8 to TRBJ1-3, with D perhaps matching TRBD1 (6 bases). V was shortened by 5 bases and J by 4 bases, with 15 bases between the two germline ends. The CDR3 spans 15 residues. CDR1 and CDR2 (germline): SGHVS, FQNEAQ. CDR3 amino acids: CASSTHTRGGNTIYF. CDR3 nucleotides: TGTGCCAGCAGCACGCACACAAGGGGGGGAAACACCATATATTTT.

This chain joins TRBV28 and TRBJ2-1, with 7 bases fitting TRBD1. There are 14 residues in the CDR3. Germline-derived CDR1 and CDR2 are MDHEN and SYDVKM. The J segment lost 4 bases and the V segment lost 3 bases, leaving 3 bases of the junction unmatched. The CDR3 DNA is TGTGCCAGCAGTTTTTGGGGACAGTACAATGAGCAGTTCTTC. Amino acids: CASSFWGQYNEQFF.

The rearrangement joins TRBV6-1 to TRBJ2-1; TRBD2 matches at 7 bases. This CDR3 spans 15 amino acids. The germline CDR1 and CDR2 sequences are MNHNS and SASEGT. The J segment lost 4 bases and the V segment lost 4 bases, leaving 7 bases of the junction unmatched. CDR3 in amino acids: CASSAQRGGYNEQFF. Written as DNA, the CDR3 is TGTGCCAGCAGTGCACAGCGGGGTGGGTACAATGAGCAGTTCTTC.